This T cell receptor (beta chain) was captured by sequencing in a study of cytomegalovirus exposure and HLA in healthy donors. General study findings and limits: Associated with cytomegalovirus, according to the listing, were around 170 TCR beta chains. In a later analysis, a genetic analysis reported fewer productive-TCR N-insertions in an Asian-associated ancestry cluster than the cohort average.

Germline V gene data show CDR1 as SGHRS and CDR2 as YFSETQ. This CDR3 has 17 amino acids. With V trimmed by 1 base and J by 1 base, 8 bases remained unmatched. A remark on this clone: Antigen unknown.

The study ran its PCR with 60 Vbeta and 13 Jbeta primers. Original handling: A follow-up analysis tallied around 80 million unique TCR beta chains, 8.5 million to 14 million shared. Sequencing used immunoSEQ multiplex PCR; TCRdb keeps in-frame clones, though not all of them. The V and J calls and clone size are taken from that table; D and trimming were inferred from the DNA. This sample has 100,000 to 150,000 clones, with 80% found just once. The sequencing sample was made of PBMCs. The rearrangement uses TRBV5-1 and TRBJ2-3; 8 nucleotides agree with TRBD2. This clonotype was obtained from a man aged 30-40 years in good health and CMV-seropositive. CDR3 residues: CASSLYTSGMGTDTQYF. CDR3 DNA: TGCGCCAGCAGCTTGTATACTAGCGGTATGGGCACAGATACGCAGTATTTT.